This T cell receptor beta chain was recorded in a study of OX40 agonist ivuxolimab in advanced cancers. Study-level information: A diagnosis of hepatocellular carcinoma, melanoma, renal cell or head and neck cancer was present in dose-escalation patients. Those enrolled were approximately 78% male, with a mean age of around 58 years and ages from roughly 23 to 80. Partial responses were achieved by three patients, one with hepatocellular carcinoma and two with cutaneous melanoma.

To note about this clone: Its antigen is currently unknown.

Study results and limitations: Which antigen the expanded peripheral T cells recognized is unknown.

Repertoires were generated with immunoSEQ multiplex PCR, while TCRdb's copy carries only in-frame clones and drops some. The sample has 55,000 to 85,000 clones, roughly nine tenths seen once. The sample was CD4+ or CD8+ T cells sorted from blood, taken in a trial of the OX40 agonist ivuxolimab. This clonotype originated in an adult with an advanced solid tumor such as melanoma, head and neck, liver or kidney cancer.

The CDR3: CASSWAGLGYEQYF. As DNA, the CDR3 is TGTGCCAGCAGCTGGGCAGGGTTAGGCTACGAGCAGTACTTC. The chain is built from TRBV11-2 and TRBJ2-7; maybe TRBD1 (5 bases). The CDR3 length is 14 residues. CDR1 SGHAT and CDR2 FQNNGV come from the germline V gene. Trimming took off 4 bases at V and 3 bases at J, with 13 bases between the two ends.